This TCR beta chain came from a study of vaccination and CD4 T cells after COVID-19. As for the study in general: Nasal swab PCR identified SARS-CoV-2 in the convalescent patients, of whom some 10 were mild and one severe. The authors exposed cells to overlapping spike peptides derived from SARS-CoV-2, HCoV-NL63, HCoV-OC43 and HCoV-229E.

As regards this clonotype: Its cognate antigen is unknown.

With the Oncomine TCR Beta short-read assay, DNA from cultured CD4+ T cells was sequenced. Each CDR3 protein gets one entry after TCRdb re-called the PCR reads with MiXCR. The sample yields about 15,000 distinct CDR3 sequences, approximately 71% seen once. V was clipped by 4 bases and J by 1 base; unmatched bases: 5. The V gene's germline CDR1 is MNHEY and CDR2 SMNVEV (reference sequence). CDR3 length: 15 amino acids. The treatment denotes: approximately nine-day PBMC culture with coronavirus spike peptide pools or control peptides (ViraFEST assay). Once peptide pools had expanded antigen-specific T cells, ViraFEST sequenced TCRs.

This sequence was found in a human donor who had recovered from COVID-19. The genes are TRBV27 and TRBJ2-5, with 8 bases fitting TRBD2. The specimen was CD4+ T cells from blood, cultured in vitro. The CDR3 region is CASSYQGLVQETQYF. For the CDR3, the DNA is TGTGCCAGCAGTTACCAGGGACTAGTCCAAGAGACCCAGTACTTC.